A single T cell receptor beta chain is shown here with its context. Antigen unknown. The sample originates from a study of graft-versus-host responses after intestinal transplantation. Study-level information: Induction with anti-thymocyte globulin, then tacrolimus and steroids for around three years, was given to all recipients.

Generated by immunoSEQ multiplex PCR, the TCRdb table keeps only in-frame clones and is missing some. The data contain 130,000 to 150,000 clones, nearly 95% of them seen just once; the ten biggest clones take up approximately 0.2%. Losses at the gene ends were 4 bases for V and 0 bases for J; bases not matched to a gene: 17. Germline V lookup: CDR1 MGHRA, CDR2 YSYEKL. The CDR3 length is 20 residues. Regarding the study as a whole: Detection of GvH clones occurred in recipient marrow, and some had their first appearance in ileum or blood. Early post-transplant falls in HvG clones accompanied the peak levels of circulating GvH clones. Individuals carrying graft-donor T cell macrochimerism showed high graft-versus-host to host-versus-graft clonal ratios in allografts.

The starting material was unstimulated CD4+ T cells sorted from spleen or lymph node cells, obtained before intestinal transplant. This TCR was recovered from a human donor who received an intestinal transplant. The chain combines TRBV4-1 with TRBJ1-5; 8 bases fit TRBD1. The CDR3 nucleotides read TGCGCCAGCAGCCCCACCCTCACCGGGACAGGAAAATATAGCAATCAGCCCCAGCATTTT. Protein product: CASSPTLTGTGKYSNQPQHF.